Listed below are T cell receptor beta chains from one sample, sequenced in a study of cytomegalovirus exposure and HLA in healthy donors. The data were produced by immunoSEQ multiplex PCR, yet TCRdb's version contains in-frame clones alone and is incomplete. The table records roughly 130,000 clones, 79% of them present only once. The material sequenced was PBMCs. These receptors were taken from a man aged 18 to 29 in good health and CMV-seronegative. CDR3s include the opening cysteine and the closing phenylalanine or tryptophan. D genes are given only for firm matches. Clone size, where shown, is once, few, many, or a class for clones that have expanded.

d_gene: TRBD1
abundance: -
j_gene: TRBJ2-5
v_gene: TRBV28
CDR3nt: TGTGCCAGCAGGGAAGGGGGCGAGGAGACCCAGTACTTC
CDR3aa: CASREGGEETQYF

d_gene: TRBD1
abundance: -
j_gene: TRBJ1-6
v_gene: TRBV5-1
CDR3nt: TGCGCCAGCAGCCCCGGACAGGGTGATTCACCCCTCCACTTT
CDR3aa: CASSPGQGDSPLHF

d_gene: -
abundance: -
j_gene: TRBJ1-2
v_gene: TRBV5-1
CDR3nt: TGCGCCAGCAGCTTAGGGAACAGCGTTGGGACATATGGCTACACCTTC
CDR3aa: CASSLGNSVGTYGYTF

d_gene: -
abundance: -
j_gene: TRBJ1-2
v_gene: TRBV27
CDR3nt: TGTGCCAGCAGTCCCCGACAGACCTATGGCTACACCTTC
CDR3aa: CASSPRQTYGYTF

d_gene: TRBD2
abundance: -
j_gene: TRBJ2-4
v_gene: TRBV7-9
CDR3nt: TGTGCCAGCAGCTCCGGACTAGTCCAAAACATTCAGTACTTC
CDR3aa: CASSSGLVQNIQYF

d_gene: -
abundance: -
j_gene: TRBJ2-2
v_gene: TRBV5-1
CDR3nt: TGCGCCAGCACCCTAGTGCTCGGGGAGCTGTTTTTT
CDR3aa: CASTLVLGELFF

d_gene: -
abundance: few
j_gene: TRBJ1-1
v_gene: TRBV4-1
CDR3nt: TGCGCCAGCAGGCCGACGGGGAACACTGAAGCTTTCTTT
CDR3aa: CASRPTGNTEAFF

d_gene: TRBD1
abundance: few
j_gene: TRBJ1-1
v_gene: TRBV6-5
CDR3nt: TGTGCCAGCAGTGGACCGGGACAGATGAACACTGAAGCTTTCTTT
CDR3aa: CASSGPGQMNTEAFF

d_gene: -
abundance: -
j_gene: TRBJ2-1
v_gene: TRBV11-2
CDR3nt: TGTGCCAGCAGCCAACTAAGGACCGAGGGGGCCTACAATGAGCAGTTCTTC
CDR3aa: CASSQLRTEGAYNEQFF

d_gene: -
abundance: -
j_gene: TRBJ2-5
v_gene: TRBV6-5
CDR3nt: TGTGCCAGCAGTTACTTACACGGGTCCGCGGAGACCCAGTACTTC
CDR3aa: CASSYLHGSAETQYF

d_gene: -
abundance: -
j_gene: TRBJ2-4
v_gene: TRBV2
CDR3nt: TGTGCCAGCAGCGGACAGAGTGAGGCTAGCGGAAGTGGGTCAGCCAAAAACATTCAGTACTTC
CDR3aa: CASSGQSEASGSGSAKNIQYF

d_gene: TRBD1
abundance: -
j_gene: TRBJ1-1
v_gene: TRBV28
CDR3nt: TGTGCCAGCAGTTTCCAGGGGGCTGGGGAAGCTTTCTTT
CDR3aa: CASSFQGAGEAFF

d_gene: TRBD2
abundance: once
j_gene: TRBJ2-5
v_gene: TRBV10-3
CDR3nt: TGTGCCATCAGTCCCGGGACTAGCGGGAGGGCGGGGATCGAGACCCAGTACTTC
CDR3aa: CAISPGTSGRAGIETQYF

d_gene: TRBD2
abundance: -
j_gene: TRBJ2-5
v_gene: TRBV7-2
CDR3nt: TGTGCCAGCAGCTTAGATGCGACTAGCGGGACAGCAACCCAGTACTTC
CDR3aa: CASSLDATSGTATQYF

d_gene: -
abundance: -
j_gene: TRBJ2-5
v_gene: TRBV4-1
CDR3nt: TGCGCCAGCAGCCAAGAATCGGGGATGGAGACCCAGTACTTC
CDR3aa: CASSQESGMETQYF

d_gene: -
abundance: -
j_gene: TRBJ1-1
v_gene: TRBV11-2
CDR3nt: TGTGCCAGCAGCTTAGATATAGACACTGAAGCTTTCTTT
CDR3aa: CASSLDIDTEAFF

d_gene: -
abundance: few
j_gene: TRBJ1-1
v_gene: TRBV4-1
CDR3nt: TGCGCCAGCAGCCTGATACCTAGTGGGAACACTGAAGCTTTCTTT
CDR3aa: CASSLIPSGNTEAFF

d_gene: TRBD2
abundance: -
j_gene: TRBJ2-3
v_gene: TRBV4-2
CDR3nt: TGTGCCAGCAGCCTATACCGACTAGCGGGAGGGCTGGCAGATACGCAGTATTTT
CDR3aa: CASSLYRLAGGLADTQYF

d_gene: -
abundance: -
j_gene: TRBJ2-3
v_gene: TRBV7-9
CDR3nt: TGTGCCAGCAGCCGGCGGGACGGACCGATCACAGATACGCAGTATTTT
CDR3aa: CASSRRDGPITDTQYF

d_gene: -
abundance: -
j_gene: TRBJ2-2
v_gene: TRBV6-5
CDR3nt: TGTGCCAGCAGTTACTCCGCAGGGGTCACCGGGGAGCTGTTTTTT
CDR3aa: CASSYSAGVTGELFF

d_gene: TRBD2
abundance: -
j_gene: TRBJ2-1
v_gene: TRBV7-2
CDR3nt: TGTGCCAGCAGTCGAGTACCGAGCGGGAGGGGTTTCAATGAGCAGTTCTTC
CDR3aa: CASSRVPSGRGFNEQFF

d_gene: -
abundance: -
j_gene: TRBJ1-4
v_gene: TRBV7-7
CDR3nt: TGTGCTAGCAGCTTAGCGCCGGGTGAAAAACTGTTTTTT
CDR3aa: CASSLAPGEKLFF

d_gene: -
abundance: -
j_gene: TRBJ1-5
v_gene: TRBV7-4
CDR3nt: TGTGCCAGCAGCTGCGTACAGAGTTATAGCAATCAGCCCCAGCATTTT
CDR3aa: CASSCVQSYSNQPQHF

d_gene: TRBD2
abundance: -
j_gene: TRBJ2-1
v_gene: TRBV9
CDR3nt: TGTGCCAGCAGCGTAACTAGCGTACCGTACAATGAGCAGTTCTTC
CDR3aa: CASSVTSVPYNEQFF

d_gene: -
abundance: -
j_gene: TRBJ1-6
v_gene: TRBV7-9
CDR3nt: TGTGCCAGCAGCCCCGGGGTTTCACCCCTCCACTTT
CDR3aa: CASSPGVSPLHF

d_gene: -
abundance: -
j_gene: TRBJ2-3
v_gene: TRBV27
CDR3nt: TGTGCCAGCAGTTTACACCCCCGCCAGAGCACAGATACGCAGTATTTT
CDR3aa: CASSLHPRQSTDTQYF